A selection of T cell receptor beta chains follows, all from one sample in a study of graft-versus-host responses after intestinal transplantation. Antigens of these TCRs are unknown. Clones were sequenced by immunoSEQ multiplex PCR, and TCRdb holds only the in-frame ones, with some missing. In the table there are 35,000 to 50,000 clones, 93% of which are singletons. Sequences were derived from unstimulated CD8+ T cells sorted from spleen or lymph node cells, sampled before transplant. The origin of the receptors is a human donor who was the organ donor for an intestinal transplant. CDR3s include the opening cysteine and the closing phenylalanine or tryptophan. D genes are given only for firm matches. Part of the rows lack a size; the others show once, few, many or a class for expanded clones.

d_gene,abundance,v_gene,j_gene,CDR3nt,CDR3aa
TRBD2,once,TRBV29-1,TRBJ2-1,TGCAGCGTTGAAGAGGAACCTAGCGGACTAGCGGTCACTTCATACAATGAGCAGTTCTTC,CSVEEEPSGLAVTSYNEQFF
-,-,TRBV5-4,TRBJ2-3,TGTGCCAGCAACCGCGGCACAGATACGCAGTATTTT,CASNRGTDTQYF
TRBD2,-,TRBV11-2,TRBJ2-7,TGTGCCAGCAGCTTAGCGGGAGGGACGGACCGCGAGCAGTACTTC,CASSLAGGTDREQYF
TRBD2,-,TRBV9,TRBJ2-7,TGTGCCAGCAGCCCCCGAGCGGGAGGAGGGGCCTACGAGCAGTACTTC,CASSPRAGGGAYEQYF
-,few,TRBV5-1,TRBJ2-7,TGCGCCAGCAGCTGGACAGTTGGGTACGAGCAGTACTTC,CASSWTVGYEQYF
-,-,TRBV28,TRBJ2-7,TGTGCCAGCAGTTTGAGGTTCTTTCCCTACGAGCAGTACTTC,CASSLRFFPYEQYF
TRBD1,-,TRBV7-9,TRBJ1-5,TGTGCCAGCAGCCCGACAGGGAATAATCAGCCCCAGCATTTT,CASSPTGNNQPQHF
-,-,TRBV5-4,TRBJ2-7,TGTGCCAGCAGCTTGCGGGAGAGCTCCTACGAGCAGTACTTC,CASSLRESSYEQYF
-,-,TRBV4-3,TRBJ2-7,TGCGCCAGCAGCCAGGAACAGGGCGAACTCTACGAGCAGTACTTC,CASSQEQGELYEQYF
-,-,TRBV25-1,TRBJ2-1,TGTGCCAGCAGCCCTAACCTCGGGACCCTTTACAATGAGCAGTTCTTC,CASSPNLGTLYNEQFF
-,-,TRBV4-2,TRBJ1-2,TGTGCCAGCAGCCAAGGTTCTTTCAGGGAGGACTATGGCTACACCTTC,CASSQGSFREDYGYTF
TRBD1,-,TRBV29-1,TRBJ2-3,TGCAGCGTTCCGGACAGGGGCGTAGATACGCAGTATTTT,CSVPDRGVDTQYF
-,-,TRBV29-1,TRBJ2-1,TGCAGCGTTCCAGGGCGGGAGCAGTTCTTC,CSVPGREQFF
TRBD1,once,TRBV19,TRBJ2-7,TGTGCCAGTAGTTCCGACAGGGGTCTTTCCTACGAGCAGTACTTC,CASSSDRGLSYEQYF
-,-,TRBV7-2,TRBJ2-7,TGTGCCAGCAGCCCCCCCGGGCCCCGTCCTTACGAGCAGTACTTC,CASSPPGPRPYEQYF
-,-,TRBV6-6,TRBJ1-1,TGTGCCAGCAGTTACACCTACACAGGGCCTGAAGCTTTCTTT,CASSYTYTGPEAFF
-,once,TRBV27,TRBJ2-3,TGTGCCAGCAGTTTCAGGGGAGCTAGCACAGATACGCAGTATTTT,CASSFRGASTDTQYF
-,-,TRBV7-2,TRBJ2-3,TGTGCCAGCAGTTCGGGCGTCACAGATACGCAGTATTTT,CASSSGVTDTQYF
TRBD1,-,TRBV9,TRBJ2-7,TGTGCCAGCAGCCCAGGGGGCTACGAGCAGTACTTC,CASSPGGYEQYF
TRBD1,-,TRBV9,TRBJ2-7,TGTGCCAGCAGCGTAGGGACAGGGAGGAACGAGCAGTACTTC,CASSVGTGRNEQYF
TRBD1,-,TRBV29-1,TRBJ1-1,TGCAGCGTCGAAGCCGGGACAGTCGAAGCTTTCTTT,CSVEAGTVEAFF
-,-,TRBV27,TRBJ2-7,TGTGCCAGCAGTTTATCGAGGTCCTACGAGCAGTACTTC,CASSLSRSYEQYF
TRBD2,-,TRBV4-2,TRBJ2-5,TGTGCCAGCAGCCAAGATCCTACTCGGACTAGCGGGAGGGCCGAAGGGACCCAGTACTTC,CASSQDPTRTSGRAEGTQYF